This TCR beta chain was observed in a study of CD8+CD57+ T cells in acquired aplastic anemia. Study-level information: Yields of DNA that came from sorted CD4+ and CD8+ cells averaged roughly 3.2 ug.

CDR1 SEHNR and CDR2 FQNEAQ come from the germline V gene (reference sequence). CDR3 size: 14 residues. V gave up 4 bases and J gave up 4 bases; unmatched junction bases: 5. Genomic DNA acted as the template from which TCR beta VDJ combination and CDR3 sequence profiling were carried out. TCRdb reprocessed the reads with MiXCR, giving one entry per CDR3 protein. The sample records roughly 160,000 distinct CDR3 sequences, just under 65% being singletons. Findings of the study overall: Shared by patients and controls, almost 30 CD8+ CDR3s were abundant in patients.

This clonotype showed up just a few times. What it recognizes is unknown. The chain is built from TRBV7-9 and TRBJ2-7; 9 nucleotides align to TRBD2. The sequenced material came from sorted CD4+, CD8+, or CD8+CD57+ T cells (not recorded which) from PBMCs. This receptor was identified in a human donor in good health. The CDR3 region is CASSSAGGTYEQYF. The DNA of the CDR3 is TGTGCCAGCAGCTCAGCGGGGGGAACTTACGAGCAGTACTTC. Combining the CDR3 with reference TRBV7-9 and TRBJ2-7 gives the whole variable domain DTGVSQNPRHKITKRGQNVTFRCDPISEHNRLYWYRQTLGQGPEFLTYFQNEAQLEKSRLLSDRFSAERPKGSFSTLEIQRTEQGDSAMYLCASSSAGGTYEQYFGPGTRLTVT.